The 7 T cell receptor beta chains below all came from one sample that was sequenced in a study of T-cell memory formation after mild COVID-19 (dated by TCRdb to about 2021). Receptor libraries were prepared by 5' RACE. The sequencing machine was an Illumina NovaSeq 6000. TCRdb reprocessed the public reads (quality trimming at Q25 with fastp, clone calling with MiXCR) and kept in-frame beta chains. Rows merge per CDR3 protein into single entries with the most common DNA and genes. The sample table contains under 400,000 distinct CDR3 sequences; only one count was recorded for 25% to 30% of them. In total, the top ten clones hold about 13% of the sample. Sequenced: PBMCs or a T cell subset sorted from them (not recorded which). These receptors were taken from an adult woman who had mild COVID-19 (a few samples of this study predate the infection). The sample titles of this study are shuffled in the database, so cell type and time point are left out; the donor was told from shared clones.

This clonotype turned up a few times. The CDR3 loop is CASSARLAGGSYNEQFF. In nucleotides, the CDR3 is TGTGCCAGCAGCGCCCGACTAGCGGGAGGGTCCTACAATGAGCAGTTCTTC. V gene TRBV7-8 combines with J gene TRBJ2-1, with TRBD2 matching 14 bases. Germline CDR1 SGHVS, CDR2 FQNEAQ. V lost 5 bases to trimming and J lost 1 base; unmatched junction nucleotides: 4. This CDR3 is 17 amino acids long.

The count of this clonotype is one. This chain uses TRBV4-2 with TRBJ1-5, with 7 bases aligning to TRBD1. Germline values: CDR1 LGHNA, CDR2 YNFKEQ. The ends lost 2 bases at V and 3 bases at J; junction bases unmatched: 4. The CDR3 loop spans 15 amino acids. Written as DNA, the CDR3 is TGTGCCAGCAGCCAATCCACAGGGGACAATCAGCCCCAGCATTTT. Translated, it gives CASSQSTGDNQPQHF.

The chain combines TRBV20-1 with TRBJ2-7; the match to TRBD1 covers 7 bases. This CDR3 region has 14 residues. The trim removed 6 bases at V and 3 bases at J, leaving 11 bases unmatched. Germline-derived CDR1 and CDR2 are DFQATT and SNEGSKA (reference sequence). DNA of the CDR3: TGCAGTGCACGTATACAGGGGCGACGCTACGAGCAGTACTTC. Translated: CSARIQGRRYEQYF.

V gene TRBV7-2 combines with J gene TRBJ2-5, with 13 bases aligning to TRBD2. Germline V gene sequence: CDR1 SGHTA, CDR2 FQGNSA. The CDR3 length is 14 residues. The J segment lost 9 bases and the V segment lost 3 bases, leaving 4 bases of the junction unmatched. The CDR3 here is CASSLGLAGNAQYF. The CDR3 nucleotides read TGTGCCAGCAGCTTGGGACTAGCGGGGAATGCCCAGTACTTC.

Here the CDR3 DNA reads TGTGCCAGCAGCGGCGGGGGTGCCTTCACAGATACGCAGTATTTT. Translated: CASSGGGAFTDTQYF. This sequence joins TRBV27 and TRBJ2-3, with 7 bases identical to TRBD2. The germline V gene encodes CDR1 MNHEY and CDR2 SMNVEV (reference sequence). This CDR3 region has 15 residues. The junction had 8 bases not matched to a gene; V was cut back by 6 bases and J by 2 bases.

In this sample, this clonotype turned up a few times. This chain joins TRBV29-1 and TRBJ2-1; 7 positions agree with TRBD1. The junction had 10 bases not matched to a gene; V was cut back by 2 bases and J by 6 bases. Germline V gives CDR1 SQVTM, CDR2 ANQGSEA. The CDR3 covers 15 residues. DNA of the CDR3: TGCAGCGTTGAAAGGGGGCAGGGCCAAGCCAATGAGCAGTTCTTC. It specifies CSVERGQGQANEQFF.

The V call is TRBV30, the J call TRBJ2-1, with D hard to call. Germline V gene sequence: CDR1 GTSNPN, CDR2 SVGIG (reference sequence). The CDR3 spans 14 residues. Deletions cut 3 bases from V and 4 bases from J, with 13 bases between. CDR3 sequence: CAWSSPRPYNEQFF. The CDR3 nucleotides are TGTGCCTGGAGCTCCCCCAGACCGTACAATGAGCAGTTCTTC.